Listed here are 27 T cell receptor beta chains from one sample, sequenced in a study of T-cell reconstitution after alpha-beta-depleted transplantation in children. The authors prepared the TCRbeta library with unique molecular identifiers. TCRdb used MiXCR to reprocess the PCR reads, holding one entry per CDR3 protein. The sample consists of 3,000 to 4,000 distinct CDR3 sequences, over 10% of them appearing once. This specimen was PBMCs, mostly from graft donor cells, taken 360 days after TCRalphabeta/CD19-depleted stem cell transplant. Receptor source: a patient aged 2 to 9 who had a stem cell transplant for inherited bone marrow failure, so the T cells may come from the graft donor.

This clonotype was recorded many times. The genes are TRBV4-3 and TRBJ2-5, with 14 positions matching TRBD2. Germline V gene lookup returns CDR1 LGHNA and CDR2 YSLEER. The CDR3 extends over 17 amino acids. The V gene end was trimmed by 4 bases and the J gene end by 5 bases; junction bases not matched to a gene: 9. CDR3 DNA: TGCGCCAGCAGCCTGGGACTAGCGGGAGATGAGGGGGAGACCCAGTACTTC. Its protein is CASSLGLAGDEGETQYF.

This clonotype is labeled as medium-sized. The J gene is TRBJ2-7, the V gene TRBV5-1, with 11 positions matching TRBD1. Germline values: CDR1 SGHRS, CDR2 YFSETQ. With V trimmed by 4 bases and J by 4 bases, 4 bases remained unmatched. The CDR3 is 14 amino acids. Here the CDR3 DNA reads TGCGCCAGCAGCCGGGGGACAGGGGGTTACGAGCAGTACTTC. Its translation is CASSRGTGGYEQYF. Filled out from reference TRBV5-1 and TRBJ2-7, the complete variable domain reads KAGVTQTPRYLIKTRGQQVTLSCSPISGHRSVSWYQQTPGQGLQFLFEYFSETQRNKGNFPGRFSGRQFSNSRSEMNVSTLELGDSALYLCASSRGTGGYEQYFGPGTRLTVT.

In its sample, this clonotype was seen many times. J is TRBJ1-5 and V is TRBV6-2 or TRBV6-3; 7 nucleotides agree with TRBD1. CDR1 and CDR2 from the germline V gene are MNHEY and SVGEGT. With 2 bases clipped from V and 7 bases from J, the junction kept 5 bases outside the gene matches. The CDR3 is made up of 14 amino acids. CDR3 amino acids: CASSYLDRRQPQHF. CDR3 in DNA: TGTGCCAGCAGTTACCTGGACAGGAGGCAGCCCCAGCATTTT.

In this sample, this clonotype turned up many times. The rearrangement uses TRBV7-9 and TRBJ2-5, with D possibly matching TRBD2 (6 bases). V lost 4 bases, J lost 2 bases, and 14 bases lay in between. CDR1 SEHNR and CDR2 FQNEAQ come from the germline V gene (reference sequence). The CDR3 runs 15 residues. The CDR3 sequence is CASSSGGTIQETQYF. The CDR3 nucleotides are TGTGCCAGCAGCTCCGGAGGGACCATTCAAGAGACCCAGTACTTC.

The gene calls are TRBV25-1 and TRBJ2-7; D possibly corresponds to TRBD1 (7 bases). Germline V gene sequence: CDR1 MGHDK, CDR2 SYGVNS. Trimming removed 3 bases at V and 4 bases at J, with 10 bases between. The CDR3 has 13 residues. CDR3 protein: CASSDPGGYEQYF. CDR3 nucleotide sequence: TGTGCCAGCAGTGATCCAGGGGGGTACGAGCAGTACTTC.

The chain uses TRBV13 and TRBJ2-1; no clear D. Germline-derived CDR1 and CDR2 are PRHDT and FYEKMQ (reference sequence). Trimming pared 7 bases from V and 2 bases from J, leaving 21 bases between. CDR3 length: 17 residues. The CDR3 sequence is CASTCMFLWDAYNEQFF. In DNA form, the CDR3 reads TGTGCCAGCACCTGTATGTTCCTCTGGGATGCCTACAATGAGCAGTTCTTC.

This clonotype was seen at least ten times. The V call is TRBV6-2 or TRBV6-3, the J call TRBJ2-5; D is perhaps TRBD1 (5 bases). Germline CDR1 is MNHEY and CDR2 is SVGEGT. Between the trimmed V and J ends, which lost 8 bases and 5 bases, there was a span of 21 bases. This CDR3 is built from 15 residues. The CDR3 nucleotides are TGTGCCAGCCGGCTCTCAGGGTGGGTGGCGGAGACCCAGTACTTC. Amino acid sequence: CASRLSGWVAETQYF.

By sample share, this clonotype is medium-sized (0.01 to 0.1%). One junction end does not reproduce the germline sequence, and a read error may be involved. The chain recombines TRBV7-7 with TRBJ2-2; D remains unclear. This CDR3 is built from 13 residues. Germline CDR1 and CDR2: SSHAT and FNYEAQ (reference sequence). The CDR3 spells CASSLLYPGELFF. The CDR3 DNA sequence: TGTGCTAGCAGCCTTCTATACCCCGGGGAGCTGTTTTTT.

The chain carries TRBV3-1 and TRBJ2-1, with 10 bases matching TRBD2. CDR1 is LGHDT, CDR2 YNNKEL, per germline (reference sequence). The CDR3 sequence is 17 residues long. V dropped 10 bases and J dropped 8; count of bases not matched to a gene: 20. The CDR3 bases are TGTGCCACCTGCCAAGATGTCCGGGCTAGCGGGAGCTATGAGCAGTTCTTC. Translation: CATCQDVRASGSYEQFF.

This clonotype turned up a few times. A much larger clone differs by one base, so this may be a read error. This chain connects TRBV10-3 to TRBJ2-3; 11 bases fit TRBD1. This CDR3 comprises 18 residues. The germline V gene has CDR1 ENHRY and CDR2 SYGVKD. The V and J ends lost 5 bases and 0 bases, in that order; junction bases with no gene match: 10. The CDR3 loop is CAISFRDRGKWSTDTQYF. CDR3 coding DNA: TGTGCCATCAGTTTCCGGGACAGGGGGAAGTGGAGCACAGATACGCAGTATTTT.

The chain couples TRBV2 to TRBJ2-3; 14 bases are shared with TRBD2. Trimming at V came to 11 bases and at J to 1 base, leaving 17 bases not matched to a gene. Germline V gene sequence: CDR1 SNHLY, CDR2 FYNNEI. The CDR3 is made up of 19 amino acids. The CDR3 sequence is CAFCSGTSGSRPGTDTQYF. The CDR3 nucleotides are TGTGCCTTCTGTTCGGGGACTAGCGGGAGTCGACCCGGCACAGATACGCAGTATTTT.

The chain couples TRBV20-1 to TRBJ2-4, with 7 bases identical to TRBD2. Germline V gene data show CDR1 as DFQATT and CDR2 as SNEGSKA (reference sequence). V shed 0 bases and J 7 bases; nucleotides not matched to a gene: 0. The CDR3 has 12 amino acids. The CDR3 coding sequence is TGCAGTGCTAGAGAGGGGGGGAACATTCAGTACTTC. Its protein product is CSAREGGNIQYF.

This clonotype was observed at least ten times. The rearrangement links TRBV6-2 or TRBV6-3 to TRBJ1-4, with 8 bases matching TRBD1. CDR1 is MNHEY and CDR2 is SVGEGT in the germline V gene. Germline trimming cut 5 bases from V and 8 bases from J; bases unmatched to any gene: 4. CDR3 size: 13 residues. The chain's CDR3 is CASSLTGGEKLFF. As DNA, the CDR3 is TGTGCCAGCAGTCTAACAGGGGGAGAAAAACTGTTTTTT.

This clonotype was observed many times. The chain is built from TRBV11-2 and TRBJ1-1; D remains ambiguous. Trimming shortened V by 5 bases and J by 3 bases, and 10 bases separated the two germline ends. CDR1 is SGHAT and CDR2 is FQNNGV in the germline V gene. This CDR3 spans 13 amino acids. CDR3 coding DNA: TGTGCCAGCAGCCGCTTCCGGGACACTGAAGCTTTCTTT. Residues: CASSRFRDTEAFF.

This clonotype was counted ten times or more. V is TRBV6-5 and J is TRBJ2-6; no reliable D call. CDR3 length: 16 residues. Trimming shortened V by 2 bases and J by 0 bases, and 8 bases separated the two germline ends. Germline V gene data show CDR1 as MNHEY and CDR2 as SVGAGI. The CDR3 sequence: CASSYGWSSGANVLTF. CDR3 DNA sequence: TGTGCCAGCAGTTACGGGTGGAGCTCTGGGGCCAACGTCCTGACTTTC.

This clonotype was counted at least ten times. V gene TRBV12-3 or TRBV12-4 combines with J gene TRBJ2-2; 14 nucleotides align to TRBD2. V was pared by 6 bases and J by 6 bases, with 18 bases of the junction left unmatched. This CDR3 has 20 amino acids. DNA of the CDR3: TGTGCCAGCAGCCCAACACTAGGGACTAGCGGGAGTATGGTGGCCGGGGAGCTGTTTTTT. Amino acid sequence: CASSPTLGTSGSMVAGELFF.

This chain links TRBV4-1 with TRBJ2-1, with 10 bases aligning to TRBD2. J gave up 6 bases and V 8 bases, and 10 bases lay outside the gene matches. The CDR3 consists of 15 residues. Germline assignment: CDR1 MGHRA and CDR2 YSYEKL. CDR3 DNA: TGCGCCAGCTCCAGGGGGCCTAGCGGGAGCAATGAGCAGTTCTTC. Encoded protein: CASSRGPSGSNEQFF.

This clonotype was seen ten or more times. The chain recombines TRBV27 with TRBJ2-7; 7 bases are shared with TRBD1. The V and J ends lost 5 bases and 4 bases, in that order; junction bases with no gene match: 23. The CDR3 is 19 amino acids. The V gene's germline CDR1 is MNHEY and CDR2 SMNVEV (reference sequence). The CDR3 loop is CASSAHSSYWDRDLYEQYF. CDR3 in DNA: TGTGCCAGCAGTGCACATTCGTCATACTGGGACAGAGACCTTTACGAGCAGTACTTC.

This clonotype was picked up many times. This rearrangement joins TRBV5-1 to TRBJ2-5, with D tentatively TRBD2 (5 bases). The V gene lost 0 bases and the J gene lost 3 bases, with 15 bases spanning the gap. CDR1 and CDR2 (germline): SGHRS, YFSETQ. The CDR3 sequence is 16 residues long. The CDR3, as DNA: TGCGCCAGCAGCTTGGTAGCTAGCAATTGGAAAGAGACCCAGTACTTC. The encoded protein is CASSLVASNWKETQYF.

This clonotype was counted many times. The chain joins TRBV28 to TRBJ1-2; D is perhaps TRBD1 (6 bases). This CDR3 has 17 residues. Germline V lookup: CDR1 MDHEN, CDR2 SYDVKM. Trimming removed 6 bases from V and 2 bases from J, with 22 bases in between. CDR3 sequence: CASSPARGPRINYGYTF. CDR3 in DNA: TGTGCCAGCAGCCCCGCCAGGGGACCTCGGATCAACTATGGCTACACCTTC.

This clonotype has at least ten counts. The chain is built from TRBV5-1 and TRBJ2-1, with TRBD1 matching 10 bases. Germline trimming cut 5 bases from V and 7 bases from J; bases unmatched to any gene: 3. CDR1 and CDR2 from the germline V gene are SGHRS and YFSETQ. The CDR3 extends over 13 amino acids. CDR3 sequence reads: CASRGQGTNEQFF. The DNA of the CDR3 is TGCGCCAGCAGGGGACAGGGGACGAATGAGCAGTTCTTC.

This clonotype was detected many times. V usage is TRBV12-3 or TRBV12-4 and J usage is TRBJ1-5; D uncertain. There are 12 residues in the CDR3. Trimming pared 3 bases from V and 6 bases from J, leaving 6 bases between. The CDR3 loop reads CASSFEGQPQHF. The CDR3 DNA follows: TGTGCCAGCAGTTTCGAGGGTCAGCCCCAGCATTTT.

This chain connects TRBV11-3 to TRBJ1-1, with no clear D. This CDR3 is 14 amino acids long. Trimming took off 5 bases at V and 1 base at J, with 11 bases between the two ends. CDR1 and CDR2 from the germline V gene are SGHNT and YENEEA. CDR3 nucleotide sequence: TGTGCCAGCAGCCAACCGACGTGGAACACTGAAGCTTTCTTT. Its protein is CASSQPTWNTEAFF.

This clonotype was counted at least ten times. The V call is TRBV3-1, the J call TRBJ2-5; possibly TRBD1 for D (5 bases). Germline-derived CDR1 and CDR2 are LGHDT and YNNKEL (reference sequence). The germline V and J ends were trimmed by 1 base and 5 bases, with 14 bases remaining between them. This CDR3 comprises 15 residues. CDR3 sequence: CASSQALQGWETQYF. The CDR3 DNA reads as TGTGCCAGCAGCCAAGCGTTGCAGGGTTGGGAGACCCAGTACTTC.

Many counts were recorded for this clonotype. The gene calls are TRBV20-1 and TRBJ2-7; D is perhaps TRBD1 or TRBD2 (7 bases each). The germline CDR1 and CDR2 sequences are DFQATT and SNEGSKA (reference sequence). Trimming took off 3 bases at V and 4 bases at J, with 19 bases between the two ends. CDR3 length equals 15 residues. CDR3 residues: CSARIRGRGLYEQYF. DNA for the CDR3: TGCAGTGCTAGGATCCGGGGGAGGGGGCTGTACGAGCAGTACTTC.

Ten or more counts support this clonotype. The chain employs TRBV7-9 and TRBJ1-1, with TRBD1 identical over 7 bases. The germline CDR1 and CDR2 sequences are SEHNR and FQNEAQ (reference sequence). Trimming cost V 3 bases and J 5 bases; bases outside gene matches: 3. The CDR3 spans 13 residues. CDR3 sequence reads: CASSFLQGTEAFF. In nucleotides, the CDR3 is TGTGCCAGCAGCTTCCTACAGGGGACTGAAGCTTTCTTT. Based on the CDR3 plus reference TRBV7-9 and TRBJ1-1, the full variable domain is DTGVSQNPRHKITKRGQNVTFRCDPISEHNRLYWYRQTLGQGPEFLTYFQNEAQLEKSRLLSDRFSAERPKGSFSTLEIQRTEQGDSAMYLCASSFLQGTEAFFGQGTRLTVV.

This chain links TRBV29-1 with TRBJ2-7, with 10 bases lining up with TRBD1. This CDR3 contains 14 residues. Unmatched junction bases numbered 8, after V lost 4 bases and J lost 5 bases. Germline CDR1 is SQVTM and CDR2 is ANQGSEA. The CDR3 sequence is CSVVTGGVRHEQYF. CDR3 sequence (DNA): TGCAGCGTTGTGACAGGGGGCGTCCGACACGAGCAGTACTTC.